This T cell receptor (beta chain) was sequenced for a study of shared T cell receptors in the human thymus. CDR1 is SGHRS, CDR2 YFSETQ, per germline. The CDR3 is 14 amino acids. V gave up 0 bases and J gave up 6 bases, with 13 bases separating them. TCRdb keeps only in-frame clones here, not all; method: immunoSEQ multiplex PCR. The sample has some 700,000 clones, 80% to 90% seen once. The same sample was also studied in work on human thymus T cells. From that study: Resections from corrective heart surgery supplied the thymus tissue.

This TCR was sampled from a girl in the first two years of life with a congenital heart defect. V gene TRBV5-1 combines with J gene TRBJ2-7; D perhaps matches TRBD1 (6 bases). The sample comprised thymocytes. CDR3 coding DNA: TGCGCCAGCAGCTTGGGACAGGCGTTTGGCGAGCAGTACTTC. This encodes CASSLGQAFGEQYF.